Listed below are T cell receptor beta chains from one sample, sequenced in a study of blood T cell repertoires in COVID-19. Only in-frame clones appear in the TCRdb table, and some are missing; sequencing was by immunoSEQ multiplex PCR. This table has over 300,000 clones, about 85% appearing once. The sequenced sample consisted of PBMCs or T cells enriched from blood (not recorded which). The receptor source for this set is a woman in her thirties who had recovered from COVID-19. CDR3s include the opening cysteine and the closing phenylalanine or tryptophan. D genes are given only for firm matches. Expanded clones get a size class; other rows say once, few or many, or leave the size out.

CDR3aa,CDR3nt,v_gene,d_gene,abundance,j_gene
CASSPPGQNSLNNEKLFF,TGCGCCAGCAGCCCCCCGGGACAGAACTCATTAAATAATGAAAAACTGTTTTTT,TRBV4-1,TRBD1,NA,TRBJ1-4
CASSIDGAGLGTEAFF,TGTGCCAGTAGTATAGATGGAGCAGGGCTGGGCACTGAAGCTTTCTTT,TRBV19,NA,NA,TRBJ1-1
CASSEMNTEAFF,TGTGCCAGCAGCGAGATGAACACTGAAGCTTTCTTT,TRBV28,NA,NA,TRBJ1-1
CASSRTQGANSPLHF,TGTGCCAGCAGCCGGACCCAGGGGGCGAATTCACCCCTCCACTTT,TRBV7-2,TRBD1,NA,TRBJ1-6
CAISGSSGGAETQYF,TGTGCCATCAGTGGGTCGAGCGGGGGGGCGGAGACCCAGTACTTC,TRBV10-3,TRBD2,NA,TRBJ2-5
CASSVEEGPPGGNTIYF,TGTGCCAGCAGCGTAGAAGAAGGACCCCCAGGGGGAAACACCATATATTTT,TRBV9,NA,NA,TRBJ1-3
CASSRGGANEQFF,TGTGCCAGCAGCCGCGGTGGGGCCAATGAGCAGTTCTTC,TRBV5-5,NA,NA,TRBJ2-1
CASSLTGVGDTEAFF,TGTGCCAGTAGCCTCACGGGTGTCGGTGACACTGAAGCTTTCTTT,TRBV19,NA,NA,TRBJ1-1
CASRGLAGANTGELFF,TGTGCCAGCAGGGGACTAGCGGGGGCGAACACCGGGGAGCTGTTTTTT,TRBV2,TRBD2,NA,TRBJ2-2
CASSAFGSQSSYNEQFF,TGTGCCAGCAGTGCGTTCGGGTCCCAAAGCTCCTACAATGAGCAGTTCTTC,TRBV6-4,NA,once,TRBJ2-1
CASGGAGTELHNEQFF,TGCGCCAGCGGTGGGGCCGGGACAGAGCTTCACAATGAGCAGTTCTTC,TRBV5-1,TRBD1,NA,TRBJ2-1
CASSLLGTRRGGNTIYF,TGTGCCAGCAGCTTATTGGGCACCCGAAGGGGAGGAAACACCATATATTTT,TRBV13,NA,NA,TRBJ1-3
CASSPGVSGNTIYF,TGTGCCAGCAGCCCCGGGGTATCTGGAAACACCATATATTTT,TRBV7-6,NA,NA,TRBJ1-3
CASRLTGNQPQHF,TGTGCCAGCAGGTTGACAGGGAATCAGCCCCAGCATTTT,TRBV12-3/TRBV12-4,TRBD1,NA,TRBJ1-5
CASSDRGRYEQYF,TGTGCCAGCAGTGACAGGGGGCGGTACGAGCAGTACTTC,TRBV6-1,TRBD1,few,TRBJ2-7
CAWSGRRGQGTYEQYF,TGTGCCTGGAGTGGACGTAGGGGACAGGGTACCTACGAGCAGTACTTC,TRBV30,TRBD1,NA,TRBJ2-7
CASSLKRGRSGNTIYF,TGTGCCAGCAGCTTGAAGCGGGGGCGATCTGGAAACACCATATATTTT,TRBV5-8,NA,NA,TRBJ1-3
CASSQTGGEAEKLFF,TGTGCCAGCAGCCAAACGGGGGGCGAGGCTGAAAAACTGTTTTTT,TRBV7-6,NA,once,TRBJ1-4
CASSQVGGGYEQYF,TGCGCCAGCAGCCAAGTGGGGGGGGGCTACGAGCAGTACTTC,TRBV4-1,TRBD2,NA,TRBJ2-7
CASSVGSPGDGYGYTF,TGTGCCAGCAGCGTAGGCAGCCCAGGGGACGGCTATGGCTACACCTTC,TRBV7-8,NA,NA,TRBJ1-2
CASSKQDPGANVLTF,TGTGCCAGCAGCAAACAGGACCCTGGGGCCAACGTCCTGACTTTC,TRBV7-2,NA,NA,TRBJ2-6
CASRENAAAQETQYF,TGTGCCAGCAGGGAAAACGCGGCTGCACAAGAGACCCAGTACTTC,TRBV3-1/TRBV3-2,NA,NA,TRBJ2-5
CASTTGHLTDTQYF,TGTGCCTCTACGACGGGACACTTGACAGATACGCAGTATTTT,TRBV19,NA,NA,TRBJ2-3
CASSFWESGANVLTF,TGTGCCAGCAGTTTTTGGGAGTCTGGGGCCAACGTCCTGACTTTC,TRBV27,NA,NA,TRBJ2-6
CASSQVLRGRSHGYTF,TGCGCCAGCAGCCAAGTCTTAAGGGGGCGCTCCCATGGCTACACCTTC,TRBV4-1,TRBD1,NA,TRBJ1-2
CASTPQGTLEAFF,TGTGCCAGCACCCCGCAGGGGACCCTTGAAGCTTTCTTT,TRBV6-5,NA,few,TRBJ1-1
CASSEAGATGYPPRETQYF,TGTGCCAGCAGTGAAGCAGGGGCGACAGGGTACCCCCCGAGAGAGACCCAGTACTTC,TRBV2,TRBD1,NA,TRBJ2-5
CASSLKGTGGYTIYF,TGTGCCAGCAGTTTAAAGGGGACAGGGGGATACACCATATATTTT,TRBV27,TRBD1,few,TRBJ1-3
CASRDRARTEAFF,TGTGCCAGCAGAGACAGGGCCCGCACTGAAGCTTTCTTT,TRBV27,TRBD1,few,TRBJ1-1
CASSLTPKTGTDLAEQYF,TGCGCCAGCAGTCTGACACCAAAGACCGGGACTGACTTGGCCGAGCAGTACTTC,TRBV5-1,NA,NA,TRBJ2-7
CASSPPNSASYNEQFF,TGCGCCAGCAGCCCCCCCAACTCCGCATCCTACAATGAGCAGTTCTTC,TRBV5-1,NA,NA,TRBJ2-1
CASRAGGLAGANTGELFF,TGTGCCAGTAGGGCGGGGGGACTAGCGGGCGCGAACACCGGGGAGCTGTTTTTT,TRBV19,TRBD2,NA,TRBJ2-2
CASRNQGTGTSISPLHF,TGTGCCAGCAGGAATCAAGGGACAGGGACCTCGATCTCACCCCTCCACTTT,TRBV28,TRBD1,NA,TRBJ1-6
CASSLVSGSNTEAFF,TGTGCCAGCAGCTTAGTATCGGGAAGTAACACTGAAGCTTTCTTT,TRBV7-9,NA,few,TRBJ1-1
CASTFTGELFF,TGTGCCAGTACCTTCACCGGGGAGCTGTTTTTT,TRBV19,NA,NA,TRBJ2-2
CASGQGDTEAFF,TGCGCCAGCGGTCAGGGTGACACTGAAGCTTTCTTT,TRBV5-1,NA,NA,TRBJ1-1
CASSLSGPSNYGYTF,TGTGCCAGTAGCCTTTCCGGTCCATCTAACTATGGCTACACCTTC,TRBV19,NA,NA,TRBJ1-2
CASTVQANEKLFF,TGTGCCAGCACCGTCCAGGCTAATGAAAAACTGTTTTTT,TRBV6-5,NA,NA,TRBJ1-4
CASSPRGQGRGGEKLFF,TGTGCCAGCAGTCCCCGGGGACAGGGAAGGGGTGGTGAAAAACTGTTTTTT,TRBV6-6,TRBD1,NA,TRBJ1-4
CASSVPGNRNEKLFF,TGTGCCAGTAGTGTCCCAGGGAATCGTAATGAAAAACTGTTTTTT,TRBV19,NA,NA,TRBJ1-4
CASSLNSGGPSGELFF,TGTGCCAGCAGCTTAAACAGCGGGGGGCCCTCCGGGGAGCTGTTTTTT,TRBV7-9,TRBD2,NA,TRBJ2-2
CASSGTGGVRNSPLHF,TGTGCCAGCTCGGGGACAGGGGGAGTGAGGAATTCACCCCTCCACTTT,TRBV7-2,TRBD1,NA,TRBJ1-6
CASSSSGGADTQYF,TGTGCCAGCAGCTCGAGCGGGGGGGCAGATACGCAGTATTTT,TRBV7-3,TRBD2,NA,TRBJ2-3
CASSLEADYGYTF,TGTGCCAGCAGCTTGGAGGCCGACTATGGCTACACCTTC,TRBV7-9,NA,NA,TRBJ1-2
CASSPEGDNEQFF,TGTGCCAGCAGCCCCGAGGGGGATAATGAGCAGTTCTTC,TRBV5-4,NA,NA,TRBJ2-1
CASSSDRITEAFF,TGTGCCAGCAGCTCGGACAGAATCACTGAAGCTTTCTTT,TRBV11-2,NA,NA,TRBJ1-1
CASSVENTEAFF,TGTGCCAGCAGCGTAGAAAACACTGAAGCTTTCTTT,TRBV2,NA,NA,TRBJ1-1
CASSPSPYEQYF,TGTGCCAGCAGTCCTAGTCCCTACGAGCAGTACTTC,TRBV14,NA,NA,TRBJ2-7
CASSPRTGDANQPQHF,TGTGCCAGCAGCCCTAGGACAGGGGATGCCAATCAGCCCCAGCATTTT,TRBV3-1/TRBV3-2,TRBD1,NA,TRBJ1-5
CASSLLAGGPSTDTQYF,TGCGCCAGCAGCTTACTAGCGGGGGGCCCTAGCACAGATACGCAGTATTTT,TRBV5-1,TRBD2,NA,TRBJ2-3
CASSTDRRYGYTF,TGTGCCAGCAGCACGGACAGGAGGTATGGCTACACCTTC,TRBV7-2,TRBD1,few,TRBJ1-2